This TCR beta chain was observed in a study of cytomegalovirus exposure and HLA in healthy donors. PCR was performed using 60 Vbeta and 13 Jbeta primers. Assay used: immunoSEQ multiplex PCR; TCRdb lists only in-frame clones, some missing. The sample includes approximately 120,000 clones, more than 65% of them seen just once. About this clone itself: Its antigen is still unknown.

Study observations and caveats: Association of approximately 18,000 TCR beta sequences with HLA alleles was found at 0.05 false discovery rate in a later analysis. The authors judged a highly shared variant cluster likely a sequencing artifact.

Trimming stripped 7 bases from V and 0 bases from J, with 10 bases between. CDR3 length: 14 amino acids. The germline V gene encodes CDR1 GTSNPN and CDR2 SVGIG (reference sequence). This TCR derives from a woman between 55 and 75 years old in good health and CMV-seropositive. What was sequenced was PBMCs. The genes are TRBV30 and TRBJ2-6, with a tentative D call TRBD2 (5 bases). CDR3: CASQEDSGANVLTF. CDR3 nucleotide sequence: TGTGCCTCCCAGGAGGACTCTGGGGCCAACGTCCTGACTTTC. The variable domain in full, completed from reference TRBV30 and TRBJ2-6, reads SQTIHQWPATLVQPVGSPLSLECTVEGTSNPNLYWYRQAAGRGLQLLFYSVGIGQISSEVPQNLSASRPQDRQFILSSKKLLLSDSGFYLCASQEDSGANVLTFGAGSRLTVL.